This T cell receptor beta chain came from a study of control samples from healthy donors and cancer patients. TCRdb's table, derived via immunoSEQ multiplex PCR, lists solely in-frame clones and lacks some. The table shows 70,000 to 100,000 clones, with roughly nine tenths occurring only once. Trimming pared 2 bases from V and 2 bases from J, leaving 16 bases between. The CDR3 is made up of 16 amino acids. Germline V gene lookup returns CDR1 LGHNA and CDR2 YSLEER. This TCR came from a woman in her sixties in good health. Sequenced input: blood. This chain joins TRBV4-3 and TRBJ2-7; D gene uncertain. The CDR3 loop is CASSQRRSGRAYEQYF. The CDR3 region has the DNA TGCGCCAGCAGCCAAAGACGCTCAGGACGAGCCTACGAGCAGTACTTC.